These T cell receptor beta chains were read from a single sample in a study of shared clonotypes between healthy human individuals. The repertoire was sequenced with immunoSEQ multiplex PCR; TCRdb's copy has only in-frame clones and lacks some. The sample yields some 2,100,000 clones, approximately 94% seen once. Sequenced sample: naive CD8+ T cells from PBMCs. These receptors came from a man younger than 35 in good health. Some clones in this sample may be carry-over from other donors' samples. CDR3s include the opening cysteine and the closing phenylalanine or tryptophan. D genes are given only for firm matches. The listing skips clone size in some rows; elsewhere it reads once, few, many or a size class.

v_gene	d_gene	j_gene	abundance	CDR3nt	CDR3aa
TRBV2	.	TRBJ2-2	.	TGTGCCAGCAGCATCCCCCTCGGGGGCGCGGGAATTTCAGGGAACACCGGGGAGCTGTTTTTT	CASSIPLGGAGISGNTGELFF
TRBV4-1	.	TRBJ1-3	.	TGCGCCAGCAGCCAAGATAGGGGGAGTGGAAACACCATATATTTT	CASSQDRGSGNTIYF
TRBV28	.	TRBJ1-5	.	TGTGCCAGCAGCACCGGGACACCTATGAGCAATCAGCCCCAGCATTTT	CASSTGTPMSNQPQHF
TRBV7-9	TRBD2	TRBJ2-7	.	TGTGCCAGCAGCTTAGCGAAGGGTAGCGGGAGAATCCACGAGCAGTACTTC	CASSLAKGSGRIHEQYF
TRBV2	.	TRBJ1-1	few	TGTGCCAGCAGTGAAGGATACAGGTCTCCGAACACTGAAGCTTTCTTT	CASSEGYRSPNTEAFF
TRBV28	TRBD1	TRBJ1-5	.	TGTGCCAGCAGTTCACACCGGGACAGGGGCAATCAGCCCCAGCATTTT	CASSSHRDRGNQPQHF
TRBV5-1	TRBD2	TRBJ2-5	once	TGCGCCAGCAGCTTGACCGGACTAGCGGCACAAGAGACCCAGTACTTC	CASSLTGLAAQETQYF
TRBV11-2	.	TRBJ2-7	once	TGTGCCAGCAGCTTAGGCCGCGCTTCCATCTCCTACGAGCAGTACTTC	CASSLGRASISYEQYF
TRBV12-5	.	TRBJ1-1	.	TGTGCTAGTGGTTTGCTCTCGGGGCCTGCTTTCTTT	CASGLLSGPAFF
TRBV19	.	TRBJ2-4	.	TGTGCCAGTAGTGGCGGCCGGGGAATTCAGTACTTC	CASSGGRGIQYF
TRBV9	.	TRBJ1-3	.	TGTGCCAGCAGCGCATTTGACAGCTCTGGAAACACCATATATTTT	CASSAFDSSGNTIYF
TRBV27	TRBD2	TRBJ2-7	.	TGTGCCAGCAGGCCCCAACTAGCGGGGCCCACCTACGAGCAGTACTTC	CASRPQLAGPTYEQYF
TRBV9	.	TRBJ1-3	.	TGTGCCAGCAGCGACTCCAGATGGAACACCATATATTTT	CASSDSRWNTIYF
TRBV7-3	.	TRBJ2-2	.	TGTGCCAGCAGCTTCTTTGGGGGCGACACCGGGGAGCTGTTTTTT	CASSFFGGDTGELFF
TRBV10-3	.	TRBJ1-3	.	TGTGCCATCAGTCCACAGGGTAGTGGAAACACCATATATTTT	CAISPQGSGNTIYF
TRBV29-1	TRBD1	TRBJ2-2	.	TGCAGCGTGCGGACAGGGGCCGGGGAGCTGTTTTTT	CSVRTGAGELFF
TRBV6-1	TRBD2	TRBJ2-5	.	TGTGCCAGCAGTGACCGACTAGCGGGTAGTCGAACGGAGACCCAGTACTTC	CASSDRLAGSRTETQYF
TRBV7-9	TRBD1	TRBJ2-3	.	TGTGCCAGCAGAAAAGGGACAGCAACCACAGATACGCAGTATTTT	CASRKGTATTDTQYF
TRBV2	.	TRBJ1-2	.	TGTGCCAGCAGTGACGATGACGCGGACTATGGCTACACCTTC	CASSDDDADYGYTF
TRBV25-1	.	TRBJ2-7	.	TGTGCCAGCAGTGAGCGGGGGGACAGCTACGAGCAGTACTTC	CASSERGDSYEQYF
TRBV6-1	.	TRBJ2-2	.	TGTGCCAGCAAGCCGAGGAACACCGGGGAGCTGTTTTTT	CASKPRNTGELFF
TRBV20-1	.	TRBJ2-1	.	TGCAGTGCTAGAGAGGGGAATGAGCAGTTCTTC	CSAREGNEQFF
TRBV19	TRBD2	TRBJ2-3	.	TGTGCCAGTAGTGGGGGGGTAAGCACAGATACGCAGTATTTT	CASSGGVSTDTQYF
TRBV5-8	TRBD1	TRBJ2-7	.	TGTGCCAGCAGCCCGGAAAACAGGGGGCTCTCCTACGAGCAGTACTTC	CASSPENRGLSYEQYF
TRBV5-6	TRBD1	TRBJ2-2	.	TGTGCCAGCAGCTCGGCGGGGCAGGGGGCCTTCGCGAACACCGGGGAGCTGTTTTTT	CASSSAGQGAFANTGELFF
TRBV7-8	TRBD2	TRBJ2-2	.	TGTGCCAGCAGCTTAGGTTTAGCGGGAGTAATCGGGGAGCTGTTTTTT	CASSLGLAGVIGELFF
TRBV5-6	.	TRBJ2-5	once	TGTGCCAGCAGCTTGGGGGCAGGGGCAATCCAAGAGACCCAGTACTTC	CASSLGAGAIQETQYF
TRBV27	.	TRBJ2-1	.	TGTGCCAGCAGTTTATCATCAGCCTACAATGAGCAGTTCTTC	CASSLSSAYNEQFF
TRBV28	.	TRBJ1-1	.	TGTGCCAGCAGTACATACAAAACGGTGGTAGCTGAAGCTTTCTTT	CASSTYKTVVAEAFF
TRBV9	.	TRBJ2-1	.	TGTGCCAGCAGCGTTGGGGCAGACAATGAGCAGTTCTTC	CASSVGADNEQFF
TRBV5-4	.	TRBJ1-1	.	TGTGCCAGCAGCTTGGAGTCGGGAGGGGTAACTGAAGCTTTCTTT	CASSLESGGVTEAFF
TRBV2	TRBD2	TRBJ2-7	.	TGTGCCAGCGGATTTACGGCGGGGGCCTACGAGCAGTACTTC	CASGFTAGAYEQYF
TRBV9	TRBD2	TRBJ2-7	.	TGTGCCAGCAGCGCCTCGACTAGCGGGGGCCACGAGCAGTACTTC	CASSASTSGGHEQYF
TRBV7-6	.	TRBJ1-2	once	TGTGCCAGCAGCTTAAGCAGCCTCCATGGCTACACCTTC	CASSLSSLHGYTF
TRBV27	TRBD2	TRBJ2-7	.	TGTGCCAGCAGTTTACTTTCCACTAGCGGGATCGACTACGAGCAGTACTTC	CASSLLSTSGIDYEQYF
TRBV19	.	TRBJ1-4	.	TGTGCCAGTAGTTCTTCAACCCGGGACGGACGAAATGAAAAACTGTTTTTT	CASSSSTRDGRNEKLFF
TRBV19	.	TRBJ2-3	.	TGTGCCAGTAGCCGCAGCACAGATACGCAGTATTTT	CASSRSTDTQYF
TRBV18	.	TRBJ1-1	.	TGTGCCAGCTCCCCTATAGGTAATACTGAAGCTTTCTTT	CASSPIGNTEAFF
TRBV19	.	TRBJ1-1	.	TGTGCCAGTAGTATTATGGGGGGCACTGAAGCTTTCTTT	CASSIMGGTEAFF
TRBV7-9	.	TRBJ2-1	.	TGTGCCAGCAGGATGGGGCTAGGGGGTCTGAGGAATGAGCAGTTCTTC	CASRMGLGGLRNEQFF
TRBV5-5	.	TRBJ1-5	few	TGTGCCAGCAGCTTTCTACCTAATCAGCCCCAGCATTTT	CASSFLPNQPQHF
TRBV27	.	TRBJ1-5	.	TGTGCCAGCAGGCTGACGGCTACCTATAGCAATCAGCCCCAGCATTTT	CASRLTATYSNQPQHF
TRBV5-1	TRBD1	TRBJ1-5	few	TGCGCCAGCAGCGGAGGGACAGGGGAGAATCAGCCCCAGCATTTT	CASSGGTGENQPQHF
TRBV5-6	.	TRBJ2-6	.	TGTGCCAGCAGCTTGGAGCGGGCTGGGGCCAACGTCCTGACTTTC	CASSLERAGANVLTF
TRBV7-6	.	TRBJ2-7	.	TGTGCCAGCAGGCCAAGGAGCGACAACTCCTACGAGCAGTACTTC	CASRPRSDNSYEQYF
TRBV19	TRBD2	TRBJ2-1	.	TGTGCCAGTAGTATTGGCGGGACTAGCGGGCACAATGAGCAGTTCTTC	CASSIGGTSGHNEQFF
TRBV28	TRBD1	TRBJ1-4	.	TGTGCCAGCAGTTTACCCGGGACAGGGGGCGAAAAACTGTTTTTT	CASSLPGTGGEKLFF
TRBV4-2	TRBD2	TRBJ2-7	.	TGTGCCAGCCGACCTAGCGGGAGCTACGAGCAGTACTTC	CASRPSGSYEQYF
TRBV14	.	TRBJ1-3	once	TGTGCCAGCAGCCTAGTCGAGGGCTCTGGAAACACCATATATTTT	CASSLVEGSGNTIYF
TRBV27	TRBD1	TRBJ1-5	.	TGTGCCAGCCGACCAGGGGGGTATCAGCCCCAGCATTTT	CASRPGGYQPQHF
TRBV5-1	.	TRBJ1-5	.	TGCGCCAGCAGCTTGGGCCCGGGGATCAATCAGCCCCAGCATTTT	CASSLGPGINQPQHF
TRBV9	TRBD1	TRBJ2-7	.	TGTGCCAGCAGCGAACAGGGGTCCCCCCAGTACGAGCAGTACTTC	CASSEQGSPQYEQYF
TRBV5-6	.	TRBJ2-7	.	TGTGCCAGCAGCTTGGTGGCTTCGGCAACCTACGAGCAGTACTTC	CASSLVASATYEQYF
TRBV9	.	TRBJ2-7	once	TGTGCCAGCAGCGTAACGACGGAGCCATGCTTC	CASSVTTEPCF
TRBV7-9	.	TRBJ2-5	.	TGTGCCAGCAGCTTCAGGGAAAAGACCCAGTACTTC	CASSFREKTQYF
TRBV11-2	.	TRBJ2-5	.	TGTGCCAGCAGCTTAACGAAGACCCAGTACTTC	CASSLTKTQYF
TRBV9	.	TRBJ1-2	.	TGTGCCAGCAGCGTAGGGAAGGGGAGGGATGGCTACACCTTC	CASSVGKGRDGYTF
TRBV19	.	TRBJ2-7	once	TGTGCCAGTAGTATCCGGGACGGCGTATCCTACGAGCAGTACTTC	CASSIRDGVSYEQYF